The present entry profiles one T cell receptor (beta chain) with its context. These data belong to a study of response to subunit inactivated influenza vaccine. TCRdb re-called the RT-PCR reads through MiXCR, storing one row per CDR3 protein. The data contain more than 700,000 distinct CDR3 sequences, less than 25% of them seen just once; the ten biggest clones take up approximately 10%. The CDR3 is made up of 15 amino acids. V lost 4 bases and J lost 0, with 12 bases in between. Germline lookup yields CDR1 KGHSH and CDR2 LQKENI. This clonotype was obtained from a middle-aged man who received an inactivated influenza vaccine. The J gene is TRBJ1-1, the V gene TRBV18; D is ambiguous. The input for sequencing was PBMCs from blood, taken approximately 5 days after vaccination. The CDR3 is CASSLATDMNTEAFF. In DNA form, the CDR3 reads TGTGCCAGCTCACTCGCGACGGATATGAACACTGAAGCTTTCTTT.